This T cell receptor beta chain emerged from a study of shared clonotypes between healthy human individuals. Study-wide background: Sampling drew on donors who were two women and three men aged 18 to 49. Whole-study results and caveats: Large sequencing depth failed to make sorted-subset sequencing complete, rarefaction showed.

The method was immunoSEQ multiplex PCR; TCRdb's version includes in-frame clones alone and lacks a portion of them. Among some 1,100,000 clones listed, approximately 78% were seen once. A remark on this clone: No antigen is known for it.

The CDR3 covers 16 residues. The V gene lost 5 bases and the J gene lost 7 bases, with 20 bases spanning the gap. Germline CDR1 and CDR2: SGHNT and YENEEA. Sequenced sample: memory CD4+ T cells from PBMCs. Subset reported: CD45RA-negative fraction. The receptor comes from a man between 18 and 29 years old in good health. Some clones in this sample may be carry-over from other donors' samples. This chain links TRBV11-3 with TRBJ1-4, with a weak D call TRBD1 (5 bases). In DNA form, the CDR3 reads TGTGCCAGCAGCCTAGCCCCGGGACGCGAGGTTGAAAAACTGTTTTTT. It specifies CASSLAPGREVEKLFF.